This TCR beta chain was observed in a study of blood T cell repertoires in COVID-19. Germline values: CDR1 MNHEY, CDR2 SVGAGI. The CDR3 runs 13 residues. V lost 4 bases and J lost 6, with 12 bases in between. This clone was seen just once. Original handling: Cell counts per sample came from amplifying reference gene primers. Data came from immunoSEQ multiplex PCR; TCRdb stores just in-frame clones and leaves some out. D and trimming come from the DNA, and the V and J calls and clone size come from that table. Counted here are 42,000 or so clones, around 80% occurring once; the ten biggest clones make up approximately 37%.

This TCR was sampled from a man between 40 and 49 years old with active or convalescent COVID-19. The source material was peripheral blood. The chain carries TRBV6-5 and TRBJ1-1, with D tentatively TRBD1 (6 bases). CDR3 protein: CASSLNRASEAFF. Written as DNA, the CDR3 is TGTGCCAGCAGTTTAAACAGGGCCTCTGAAGCTTTCTTT.